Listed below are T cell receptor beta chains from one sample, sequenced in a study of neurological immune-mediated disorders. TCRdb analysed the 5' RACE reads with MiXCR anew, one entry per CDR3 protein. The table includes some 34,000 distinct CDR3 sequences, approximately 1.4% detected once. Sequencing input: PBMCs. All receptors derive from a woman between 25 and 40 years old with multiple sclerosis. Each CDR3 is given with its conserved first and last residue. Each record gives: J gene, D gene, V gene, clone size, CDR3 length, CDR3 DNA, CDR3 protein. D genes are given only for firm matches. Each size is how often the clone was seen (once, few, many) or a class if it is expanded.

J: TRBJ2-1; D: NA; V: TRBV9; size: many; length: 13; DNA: TGTGCCAGCAGCCCATCCCCCGCTGATGAGCAGTTCTTC; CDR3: CASSPSPADEQFF
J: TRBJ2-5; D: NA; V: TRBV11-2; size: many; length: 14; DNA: TGTGCCAGCAGCTTAGCGGGTGCGGAGGCGACCCAGTACTTC; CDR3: CASSLAGAEATQYF
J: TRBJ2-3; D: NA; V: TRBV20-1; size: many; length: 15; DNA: TGCAGTGCTAGAGGACTCCTGTCGGGGTCAGATACGCAGTATTTT; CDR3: CSARGLLSGSDTQYF
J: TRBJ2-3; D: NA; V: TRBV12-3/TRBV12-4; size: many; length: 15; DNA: TGTGCCAGCAGTTTAAGAGGCGGAGCCACAGATACGCAGTATTTT; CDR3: CASSLRGGATDTQYF
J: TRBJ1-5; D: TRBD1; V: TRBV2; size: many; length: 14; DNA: TGTGCCAGCAGCAGGGGGCAGGGCAATCAGCCCCAGCATTTT; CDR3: CASSRGQGNQPQHF
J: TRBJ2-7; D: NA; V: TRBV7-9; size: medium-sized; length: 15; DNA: TGTGCCAGCAGCCCTGACGGTTCTGGCGATTACGAGCAGTACTTC; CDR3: CASSPDGSGDYEQYF
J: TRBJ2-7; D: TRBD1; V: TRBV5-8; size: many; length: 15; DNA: TGTGCCAGCAGCTTAGGGACAGGTACAACCTACGAGCAGTACTTC; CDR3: CASSLGTGTTYEQYF
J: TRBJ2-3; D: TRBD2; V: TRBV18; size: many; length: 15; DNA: TGTGCCAGCTCCGTTCAACGGGGGGGCACAGATACGCAGTATTTT; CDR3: CASSVQRGGTDTQYF
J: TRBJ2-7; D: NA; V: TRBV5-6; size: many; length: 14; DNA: TGTGCCAGCAGCTCACTTATACGTAAGGCCGAGCAGTACTTC; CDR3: CASSSLIRKAEQYF
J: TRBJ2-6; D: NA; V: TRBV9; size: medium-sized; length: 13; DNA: TGTGCCAGCAGCTTCCCTGGGGCCAACGTCCTGACTTTC; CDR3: CASSFPGANVLTF
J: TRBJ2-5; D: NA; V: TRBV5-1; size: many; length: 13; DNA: TGCGCCAGCAGTCGGGACTACCAAGAGACCCAGTACTTC; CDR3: CASSRDYQETQYF